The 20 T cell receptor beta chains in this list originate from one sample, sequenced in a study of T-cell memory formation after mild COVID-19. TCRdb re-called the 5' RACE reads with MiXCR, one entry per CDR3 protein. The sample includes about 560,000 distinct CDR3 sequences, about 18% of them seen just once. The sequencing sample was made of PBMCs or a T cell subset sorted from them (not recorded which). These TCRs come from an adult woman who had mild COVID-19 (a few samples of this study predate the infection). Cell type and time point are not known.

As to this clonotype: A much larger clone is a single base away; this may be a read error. The CDR3 DNA is TGTGCCAGCAGTTTATGGGCCCAGAACACTGAAGCTTTCTTT. Its translation: CASSLWAQNTEAFF. The chain joins TRBV12-3 or TRBV12-4 to TRBJ1-1; D ambiguous. The CDR3 spans 14 residues. V lost 2 bases and J lost 1, with 8 bases in between.

DNA for the CDR3: TGTGCCAGCTCACCGAAACAGGCGAATGAGCAGTTCTTC. The encoded protein is CASSPKQANEQFF. The chain has TRBV18 and TRBJ2-1; TRBD1 might be the D (5 bases). The CDR3 runs to 13 residues. Germline V gene data show CDR1 as KGHSH and CDR2 as LQKENI. The ends were cut back, 3 bases at V and 7 bases at J, with 10 bases in the middle.

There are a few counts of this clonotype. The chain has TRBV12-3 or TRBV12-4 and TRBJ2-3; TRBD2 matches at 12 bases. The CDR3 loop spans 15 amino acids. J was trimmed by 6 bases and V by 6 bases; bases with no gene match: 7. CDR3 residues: CASRLAGGQGDTQYF. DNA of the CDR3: TGTGCCAGCAGGCTAGCGGGGGGGCAAGGGGATACGCAGTATTTT.

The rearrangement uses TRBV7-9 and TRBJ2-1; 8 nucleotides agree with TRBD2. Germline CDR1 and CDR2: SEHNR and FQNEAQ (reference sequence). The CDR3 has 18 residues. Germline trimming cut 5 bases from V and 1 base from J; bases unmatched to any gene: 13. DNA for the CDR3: TGTGCCAGCAGCCCCCCCGGGGTAGCGGGGAGGTCCTACAATGAGCAGTTCTTC. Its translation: CASSPPGVAGRSYNEQFF.

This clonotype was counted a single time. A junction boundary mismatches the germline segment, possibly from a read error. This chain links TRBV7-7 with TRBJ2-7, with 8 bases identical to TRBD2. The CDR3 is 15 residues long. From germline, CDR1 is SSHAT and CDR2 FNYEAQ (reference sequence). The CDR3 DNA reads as TGTGCTAGCAGCTTAAGGCCGAGCGGGAGTAACGAGCAGTACTTC. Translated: CASSLRPSGSNEQYF.

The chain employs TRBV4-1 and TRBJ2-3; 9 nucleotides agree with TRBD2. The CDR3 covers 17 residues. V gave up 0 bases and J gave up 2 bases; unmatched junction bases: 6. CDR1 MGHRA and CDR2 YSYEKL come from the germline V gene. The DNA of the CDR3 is TGCGCCAGCAGCCAAGATGCGGCTAGCGGGACCACAGATACGCAGTATTTT. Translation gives CASSQDAASGTTDTQYF.

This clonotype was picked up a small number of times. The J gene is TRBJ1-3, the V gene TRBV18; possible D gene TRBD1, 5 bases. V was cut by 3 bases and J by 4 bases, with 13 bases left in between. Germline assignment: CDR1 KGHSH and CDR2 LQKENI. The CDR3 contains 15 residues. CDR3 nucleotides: TGTGCCAGCTCACCTGTAGGGGCGAGAGGAAACACCATATATTTT. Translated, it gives CASSPVGARGNTIYF.

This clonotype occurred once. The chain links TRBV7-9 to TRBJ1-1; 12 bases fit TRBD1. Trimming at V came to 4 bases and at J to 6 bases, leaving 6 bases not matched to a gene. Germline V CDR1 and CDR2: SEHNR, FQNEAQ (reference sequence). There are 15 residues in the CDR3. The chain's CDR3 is CASSSGQGARAEAFF. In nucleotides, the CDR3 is TGTGCCAGCAGCTCGGGACAGGGGGCGAGGGCTGAAGCTTTCTTT. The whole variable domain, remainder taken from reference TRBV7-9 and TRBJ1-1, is DTGVSQNPRHKITKRGQNVTFRCDPISEHNRLYWYRQTLGQGPEFLTYFQNEAQLEKSRLLSDRFSAERPKGSFSTLEIQRTEQGDSAMYLCASSSGQGARAEAFFGQGTRLTVV.

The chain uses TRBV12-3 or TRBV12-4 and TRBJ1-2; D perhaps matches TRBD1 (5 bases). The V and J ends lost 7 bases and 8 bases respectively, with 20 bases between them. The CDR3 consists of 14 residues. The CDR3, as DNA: TGTGCCAGCATGGGGGATGAGGTCCGCAAAGGCTACACCTTC. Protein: CASMGDEVRKGYTF.

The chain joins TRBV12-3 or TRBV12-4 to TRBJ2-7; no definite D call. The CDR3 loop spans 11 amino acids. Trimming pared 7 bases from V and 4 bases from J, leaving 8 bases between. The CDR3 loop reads CASNEGYEQYF. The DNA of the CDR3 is TGTGCCAGCAACGAAGGTTACGAGCAGTACTTC.

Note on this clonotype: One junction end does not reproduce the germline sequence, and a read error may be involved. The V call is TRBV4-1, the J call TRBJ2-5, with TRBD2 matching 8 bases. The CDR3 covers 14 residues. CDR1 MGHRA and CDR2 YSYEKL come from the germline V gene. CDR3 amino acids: CASGQVAGKETQYF. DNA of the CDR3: TGCGCCAGCGGCCAAGTAGCGGGGAAAGAGACCCAGTACTTC.

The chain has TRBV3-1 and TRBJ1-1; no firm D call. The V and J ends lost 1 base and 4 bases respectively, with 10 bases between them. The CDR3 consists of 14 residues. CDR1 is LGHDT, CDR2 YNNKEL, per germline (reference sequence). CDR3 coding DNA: TGTGCCAGCAGCCAAGGACAAAGAGTCACTGAAGCTTTCTTT. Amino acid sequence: CASSQGQRVTEAFF. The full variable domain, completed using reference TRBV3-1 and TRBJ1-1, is DTAVSQTPKYLVTQMGNDKSIKCEQNLGHDTMYWYKQDSKKFLKIMFSYNNKELIINETVPNRFSPKSPDKAHLNLHINSLELGDSAVYFCASSQGQRVTEAFFGQGTRLTVV.

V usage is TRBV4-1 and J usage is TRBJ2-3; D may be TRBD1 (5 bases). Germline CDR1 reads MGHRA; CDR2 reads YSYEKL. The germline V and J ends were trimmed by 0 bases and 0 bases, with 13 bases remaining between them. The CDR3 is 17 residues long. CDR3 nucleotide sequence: TGCGCCAGCAGCCAAGATATCACAGGACCTAGCACAGATACGCAGTATTTT. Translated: CASSQDITGPSTDTQYF.

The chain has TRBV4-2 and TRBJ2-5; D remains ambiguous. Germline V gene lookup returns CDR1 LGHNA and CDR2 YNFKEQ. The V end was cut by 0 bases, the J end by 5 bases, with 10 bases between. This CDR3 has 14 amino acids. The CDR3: CASSQDPLGETQYF. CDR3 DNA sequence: TGTGCCAGCAGCCAAGATCCCCTGGGGGAGACCCAGTACTTC.

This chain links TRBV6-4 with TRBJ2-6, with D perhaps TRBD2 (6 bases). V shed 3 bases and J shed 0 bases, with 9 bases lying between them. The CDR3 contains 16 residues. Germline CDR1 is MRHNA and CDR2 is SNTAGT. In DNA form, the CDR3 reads TGTGCCAGCAGTGAGGACGGGAGCTCTGGGGCCAACGTCCTGACTTTC. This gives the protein CASSEDGSSGANVLTF.

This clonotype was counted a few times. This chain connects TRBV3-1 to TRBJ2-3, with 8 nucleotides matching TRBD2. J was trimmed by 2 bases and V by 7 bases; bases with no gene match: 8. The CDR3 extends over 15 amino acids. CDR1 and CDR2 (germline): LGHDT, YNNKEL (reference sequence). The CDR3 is CASKKERGPTDTQYF. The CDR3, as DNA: TGTGCCAGCAAGAAAGAGCGGGGGCCCACAGATACGCAGTATTTT.

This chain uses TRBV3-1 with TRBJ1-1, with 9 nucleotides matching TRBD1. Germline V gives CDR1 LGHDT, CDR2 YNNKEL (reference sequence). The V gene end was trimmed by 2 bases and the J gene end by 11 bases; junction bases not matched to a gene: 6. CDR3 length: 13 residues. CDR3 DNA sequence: TGTGCCAGCAGCCAAAGTCGGGACAGGGCGGCTTTCTTT. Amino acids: CASSQSRDRAAFF.

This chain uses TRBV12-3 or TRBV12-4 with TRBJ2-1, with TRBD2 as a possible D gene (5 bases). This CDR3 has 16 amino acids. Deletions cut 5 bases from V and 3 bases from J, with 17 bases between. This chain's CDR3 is CASSPRWRANYNEQFF. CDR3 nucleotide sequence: TGTGCCAGCAGTCCTCGATGGCGGGCCAACTACAATGAGCAGTTCTTC.

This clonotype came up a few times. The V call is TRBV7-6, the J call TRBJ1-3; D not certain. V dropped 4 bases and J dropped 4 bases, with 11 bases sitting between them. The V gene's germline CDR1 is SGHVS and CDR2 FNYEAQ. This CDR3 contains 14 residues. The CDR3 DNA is TGTGCCAGCAGCTCGGCTGGCGTGGGAAACACCATATATTTT. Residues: CASSSAGVGNTIYF.

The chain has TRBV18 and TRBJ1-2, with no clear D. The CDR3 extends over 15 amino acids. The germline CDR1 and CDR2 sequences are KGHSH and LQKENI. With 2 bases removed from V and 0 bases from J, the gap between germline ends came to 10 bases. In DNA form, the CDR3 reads TGTGCCAGCTCACCATCAGCGCTATCTAACTATGGCTACACCTTC. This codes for CASSPSALSNYGYTF.